This T cell receptor (beta chain) originates from a study of CD8 T cells in ankylosing spondylitis. Study findings and constraints: Ankylosing spondylitis blood appeared to be characterized by a TCR beta motif of under 10 highly homologous variants. Disease-linked clones were CD8+ and relatively rare in peripheral blood. Reactive arthritis synovial fluid and blood previously showed some of these motif variants.

Comments on this clonotype: Its matching antigen is unknown.

For TCR beta, libraries came from quantitative 5'-RACE with molecular barcodes. TCRdb itself ran the 5' RACE reads through MiXCR, one entry per CDR3 protein. The data hold some 150,000 distinct CDR3 sequences, with around 43% observed a single time. This TCR was sampled from a male donor with ankylosing spondylitis. Sequencing was done on a sample of synovial fluid, either unsorted or a sorted T cell fraction (not recorded which).

This CDR3 reads CASSEGSGADTQYF. In DNA form, the CDR3 reads TGTGCCAGCAGTGAGGGGTCTGGAGCAGATACGCAGTATTTT. This chain uses TRBV6-4 with TRBJ2-3; no clear D. The length of the CDR3 is 14 residues. V lost 3 bases and J 4 bases, leaving 11 bases between the germline ends. In germline, CDR1 is MRHNA, CDR2 SNTAGT.